This passage covers 20 T cell receptor beta chains from one sample sequenced in a study of blood T cell repertoires in COVID-19. Assay: immunoSEQ multiplex PCR; the TCRdb copy retains only in-frame clones and omits some. The sample has approximately 140,000 clones, around 90% seen once. Source material: peripheral blood. Source of these receptors: a man between 60 and 75 years old with active or convalescent COVID-19.

This clone was seen once. The chain couples TRBV19 to TRBJ2-2, with D uncertain. With 0 bases removed from V and 0 bases from J, the gap between germline ends came to 5 bases. Germline CDR1 and CDR2: LNHDA and SQIVND (reference sequence). The CDR3 extends over 15 amino acids. Here the CDR3 DNA reads TGTGCCAGTAGTATAGAACTAACGAACACCGGGGAGCTGTTTTTT. It is translated as CASSIELTNTGELFF.

J is TRBJ2-7 and V is TRBV19, with D maybe TRBD2 (5 bases). Looked up from germline, CDR1 is LNHDA and CDR2 is SQIVND (reference sequence). V lost 6 bases and J lost 0, with 12 bases in between. This CDR3 has 14 amino acids. The CDR3 region is CASRRDLHSYEQYF. The CDR3 DNA follows: TGTGCCAGTAGGAGGGATTTGCACTCCTACGAGCAGTACTTC.

The chain has TRBV3-1 (or the pseudogene TRBV3-2) and TRBJ1-6, with 9 bases lining up with TRBD1. The V and J ends lost 5 bases and 7 bases, in that order; junction bases with no gene match: 6. CDR1 and CDR2 (germline): LGHDT, YNNKEL (reference sequence). The CDR3 has 15 residues. CDR3 sequence: CASSRTGEPNSPLHF. In DNA form, the CDR3 reads TGTGCCAGCAGCAGGACAGGGGAACCAAATTCACCCCTCCACTTT.

V is TRBV7-6 and J is TRBJ2-3; 13 bases agree with TRBD2. CDR1 SGHVS and CDR2 FNYEAQ come from the germline V gene. The CDR3 runs 14 residues. V gave up 3 bases and J gave up 7 bases; unmatched junction bases: 1. The CDR3 sequence: CASSLTSGRNTQYF. The CDR3 DNA sequence: TGTGCCAGCAGCTTGACTAGCGGGAGGAATACGCAGTATTTT.

This chain uses TRBV27 with TRBJ1-5, with 8 positions matching TRBD1. CDR1 and CDR2 (germline): MNHEY, SMNVEV (reference sequence). The length of the CDR3 is 15 residues. V lost 2 bases, J lost 4 bases, and 4 bases stayed unmatched. CDR3 in DNA: TGTGCCAGCAGTTTAGACAGGGGAAAAAATCAGCCCCAGCATTTT. Encoded protein: CASSLDRGKNQPQHF.

The V and J genes are TRBV5-1 and TRBJ1-1, with 8 nucleotides matching TRBD1. With 4 bases clipped from V and 6 bases from J, the junction kept 17 bases outside the gene matches. This CDR3 is built from 17 residues. In germline, CDR1 is SGHRS, CDR2 YFSETQ. CDR3 DNA: TGCGCCAGCAGCCCAAGGACAGGGATGGATACCGGCGCTGAAGCTTTCTTT. It encodes CASSPRTGMDTGAEAFF.

The genes are TRBV4-1 and TRBJ2-5, with D maybe TRBD2 (5 bases). The CDR3 has 14 amino acids. Germline assignment: CDR1 MGHRA and CDR2 YSYEKL. The V end lost 1 base, the J end lost 4 bases, and 10 bases lay between the germline ends. The CDR3 spells CASSQVAKIETQYF. The DNA of the CDR3 is TGCGCCAGCAGCCAAGTAGCGAAGATAGAGACCCAGTACTTC.

This clone was counted a few times. Additional DNA sequences in this sample encode the identical CDR3. The chain combines TRBV28 with TRBJ1-2; the match to TRBD1 covers 8 bases. The CDR3 consists of 13 residues. CDR1 is MDHEN and CDR2 is SYDVKM in the germline V gene. With V trimmed by 6 bases and J by 8 bases, 8 bases remained unmatched. CDR3 loop: CASSPDRVRGYTF. CDR3 bases: TGTGCCAGCAGCCCGGACAGGGTTAGAGGCTACACCTTC.

This clone was detected only once. The rearrangement links TRBV6-1 to TRBJ2-3; D is unclear. Between the trimmed V and J ends, which lost 1 base and 0 bases, there was a span of 8 bases. The length of the CDR3 is 15 residues. Germline V gives CDR1 MNHNS, CDR2 SASEGT. The CDR3 reads CASSEGLVSTDTQYF. As DNA, the CDR3 is TGTGCCAGCAGTGAAGGGCTAGTGAGCACAGATACGCAGTATTTT.

The chain links TRBV28 to TRBJ2-1, with TRBD2 identical over 11 bases. CDR3 length: 15 residues. Germline CDR1 reads MDHEN; CDR2 reads SYDVKM. V was pared by 2 bases and J by 5 bases, with 2 bases of the junction left unmatched. The CDR3 protein is CASSLLAGGDNEQFF. CDR3 coding DNA: TGTGCCAGCAGTTTACTAGCGGGAGGCGACAATGAGCAGTTCTTC.

The genes are TRBV7-2 and TRBJ1-1; 8 bases align to TRBD1. The V and J ends lost 5 bases and 5 bases, in that order; junction bases with no gene match: 7. The CDR3 has 14 residues. Germline values: CDR1 SGHTA, CDR2 FQGNSA. CDR3 coding DNA: TGTGCCAGCAGCACCTGGACAGGGAAAACTGAAGCTTTCTTT. Protein product: CASSTWTGKTEAFF.

CDR3 DNA sequence: TGTGCCACCCATCGGGGGGTAGCGGGAGACCGAGATACGCAGTATTTT. This gives the protein CATHRGVAGDRDTQYF. The chain is built from TRBV28 and TRBJ2-3, with 9 bases identical to TRBD2. Germline CDR1 and CDR2: MDHEN and SYDVKM. Unmatched junction bases numbered 16, after V lost 10 bases and J lost 5 bases. The CDR3 length is 16 residues.

The V and J genes are TRBV28 and TRBJ1-5; 9 nucleotides align to TRBD1. CDR3 length: 14 residues. After removal of 6 bases from V and 3 bases from J, the junction contained 3 bases not matched to a gene. Germline values: CDR1 MDHEN, CDR2 SYDVKM. The CDR3 DNA reads as TGTGCCAGCAGCCGGGACAGGGACAATCAGCCCCAGCATTTT. Translating it yields CASSRDRDNQPQHF.

The chain employs TRBV5-6 and TRBJ2-5; 7 bases align to TRBD1. Germline CDR1 and CDR2: SGHDT and YYEEEE. This CDR3 region has 14 residues. After removal of 5 bases from V and 5 bases from J, the junction contained 9 bases not matched to a gene. The CDR3 nucleotides are TGTGCCAGCAGTCCCCGACAGGGCTGGGAGACCCAGTACTTC. As protein: CASSPRQGWETQYF.

The chain combines TRBV7-9 with TRBJ1-6; D possibly corresponds to TRBD1 (5 bases). Per the germline V gene, CDR1 is SEHNR and CDR2 is FQNEAQ (reference sequence). Deletions cut 4 bases from V and 6 bases from J, with 10 bases between. The length of the CDR3 is 14 residues. As DNA, the CDR3 is TGTGCCAGCAGCTCTAGGACACCTAATTCACCCCTCCACTTT. Its translation is CASSSRTPNSPLHF. The full variable domain, with the rest looked up from reference TRBV7-9 and TRBJ1-6, is DTGVSQNPRHKITKRGQNVTFRCDPISEHNRLYWYRQTLGQGPEFLTYFQNEAQLEKSRLLSDRFSAERPKGSFSTLEIQRTEQGDSAMYLCASSSRTPNSPLHFGNGTRLTVT.

This clone is a singleton in its sample. V and J are TRBV14 and TRBJ1-2, with TRBD1 matching 9 bases. Germline CDR1 reads SGHDN; CDR2 reads FVKESK. The CDR3 runs 14 residues. The J segment lost 1 base and the V segment lost 6 bases, leaving 3 bases of the junction unmatched. The CDR3 loop reads CASSRQGGNYGYTF. The CDR3 bases are TGTGCCAGCAGTCGACAGGGGGGTAACTATGGCTACACCTTC.

The chain combines TRBV29-1 with TRBJ1-4, with a weak D call TRBD1 (5 bases). V lost 1 base to trimming and J lost 7 bases, with 16 bases between them. CDR3 length: 15 residues. In germline, CDR1 is SQVTM, CDR2 ANQGSEA. CDR3 DNA sequence: TGCAGCGTTGAAGGTGATGAAGGGGATTCTGAAAAACTGTTTTTT. It codes for CSVEGDEGDSEKLFF. The full variable domain, its missing parts supplied by reference TRBV29-1 and TRBJ1-4, is SAVISQKPSRDICQRGTSLTIQCQVDSQVTMMFWYRQQPGQSLTLIATANQGSEATYESGFVIDKFPISRPNLTFSTLTVSNMSPEDSSIYLCSVEGDEGDSEKLFFGSGTQLSVL.

The CDR3 DNA sequence: TGTGCCAGCAGCCGAACAGGGCTGACTGAAGCTTTCTTT. Amino acid sequence: CASSRTGLTEAFF. J is TRBJ1-1 and V is TRBV6-5; possible D gene TRBD1, 6 bases. V gave up 6 bases and J gave up 5 bases, with 13 bases separating them. The germline V gene has CDR1 MNHEY and CDR2 SVGAGI. This CDR3 is built from 13 residues.

The CDR3 DNA follows: TGTGCCAGCAGTGCCGGACAGGGGATGGCCGCGCCCCAGCATTTT. It is translated as CASSAGQGMAAPQHF. The genes are TRBV2 and TRBJ1-5; the match to TRBD1 covers 9 bases. V dropped 4 bases and J dropped 9; count of bases not matched to a gene: 10. This CDR3 has 15 amino acids. Germline V gene data show CDR1 as SNHLY and CDR2 as FYNNEI.

The chain joins TRBV19 to TRBJ2-1, with D possibly being TRBD1 (5 bases). The germline V gene encodes CDR1 LNHDA and CDR2 SQIVND (reference sequence). There are 13 residues in the CDR3. V was trimmed by 2 bases and J by 6 bases, leaving 8 bases between them. CDR3: CASSISRANEQFF. CDR3 DNA: TGTGCCAGTAGTATAAGCAGGGCCAATGAGCAGTTCTTC.